This is a list of T cell receptor beta chains from one sample in a study of shared clonotypes between healthy human individuals. Here immunoSEQ multiplex PCR was the method, and the copy in TCRdb shows in-frame clones only, minus some. The sample lists approximately 1,500,000 clones; roughly 96% were seen once. Sequenced: naive CD4+ T cells sorted from blood. All receptors derive from a man in his thirties or forties in good health. The CDR3 runs from the conserved cysteine through the conserved F or W. D genes are given only for firm matches. The size entry is marked missing in some rows and otherwise reads once, few, many or a size class.

j_call v_call d_call cdr3_length clone_size cdr3_nt cdr3_aa
TRBJ1-5 TRBV23-1 NA 15 once TGCGCCAGCAGTCAGGAGACGGCAAACAATCAGCCCCAGCATTTT CASSQETANNQPQHF
TRBJ2-3 TRBV9 NA 15 NA TGTGCCAGCAGCGTAAGGACTACTTCCCCAGATACGCAGTATTTT CASSVRTTSPDTQYF
TRBJ2-7 TRBV7-7 NA 15 once TGTGCTAGCAGCTTAGTTGGGCCGCCCTTGGGTGAGCAGTACTTC CASSLVGPPLGEQYF
TRBJ2-5 TRBV6-5 NA 15 once TGTGCCAGCAGTTCGCCCGCCCAGTACCAAGAGACCCAGTACTTC CASSSPAQYQETQYF
TRBJ2-7 TRBV7-2 TRBD1 15 NA TGTGCCAGCAGCATGGACAGGGGGATGAACTACGAGCAGTACTTC CASSMDRGMNYEQYF
TRBJ2-1 TRBV7-2 TRBD2 15 NA TGTGCCAGCAGCTCTAGACTAGCGGGAGTCCATGAGCAGTTCTTC CASSSRLAGVHEQFF
TRBJ1-3 TRBV18 TRBD1 13 NA TGTGCCAGCTCACCAGACAGGGGAGCCACCATATATTTT CASSPDRGATIYF
TRBJ2-1 TRBV27 TRBD2 15 NA TGTGCCAGCAGTTCTGGCGGGAGTCAAAGCGTCGGGCAGTTCTTC CASSSGGSQSVGQFF
TRBJ2-1 TRBV5-1 NA 14 NA TGCGCCAGCAGCTTAGCAACGTTTAAAGATGAGCAGTTCTTC CASSLATFKDEQFF
TRBJ2-6 TRBV4-1 NA 18 NA TGCGCCAGCAGCCCTGATACCGTTCGGCACTCTGGGGCCAACGTCCTGACTTTC CASSPDTVRHSGANVLTF
TRBJ2-1 TRBV19 TRBD2 14 NA TGTGCCAGTAGTACGCCGGGACTAGCATATGAGCAGTTCTTC CASSTPGLAYEQFF
TRBJ2-3 TRBV5-6 NA 13 NA TGTGCCAGCAGCTTGGTTTTAGTAGATACGCAGTATTTT CASSLVLVDTQYF
TRBJ2-7 TRBV7-2 TRBD2 16 NA TGTGCCAGCAGCACGATTTCTAGCGGGTGGGGATACGAGCAGTACTTC CASSTISSGWGYEQYF
TRBJ2-5 TRBV7-2 NA 15 NA TGTGCCAGCAGCGGTGTGTCTAGGTTTCAAGAGACCCAGTACTTC CASSGVSRFQETQYF
TRBJ2-7 TRBV5-1 NA 11 NA TGCGCCAGCAGCTTAGACTACGAGCAGTACTTC CASSLDYEQYF
TRBJ2-1 TRBV6-6 NA 15 NA TGTGCCAGCAGTTACGAGAGGGGAACCTACAATGAGCAGTTCTTC CASSYERGTYNEQFF
TRBJ1-1 TRBV6-5 NA 15 NA TGTGCCAGCAGTTATTACGGGGTGGCGAACACTGAAGCTTTCTTT CASSYYGVANTEAFF
TRBJ2-3 TRBV9 NA 14 NA TGTGCCAGCAGCGTAGCTACCAGCGCGGGTACGCAGTATTTT CASSVATSAGTQYF
TRBJ2-6 TRBV14 NA 14 NA TGTGCCAGCAGCAGGAAGTCTGGGGCCAACGTCCTGACTTTC CASSRKSGANVLTF
TRBJ2-3 TRBV6-1 TRBD2 14 few TGTGCCAGCAGGGTAGCGGGAAGCACAGATACGCAGTATTTT CASRVAGSTDTQYF
TRBJ2-7 TRBV6-5 NA 13 NA TGTGCCAGCAGTGCGCCGGACTCGGCCGGGCAGTACTTC CASSAPDSAGQYF
TRBJ2-7 TRBV2 TRBD1 15 NA TGTGCCAGCAGTGTCCCGGGACAGGGGTTTGACGAGCAGTACTTC CASSVPGQGFDEQYF
TRBJ1-1 TRBV27 NA 16 NA TGTGCCAGCAGTTTAAAAGGGCAGGGGATTATCACTGAAGCTTTCTTT CASSLKGQGIITEAFF
TRBJ2-3 TRBV6-4 NA 12 NA TGTGCCAGCAGTGACTCCACAGATACGCAGTATTTT CASSDSTDTQYF
TRBJ2-3 TRBV5-1 NA 15 NA TGCGCCAGCAGCTTGACCCCACCGGCTACAGATACGCAGTATTTT CASSLTPPATDTQYF
TRBJ1-1 TRBV15 TRBD1 17 NA TGTGCCACTACTCAAACCGGACAGGGGGGTATGAACACTGAAGCTTTCTTT CATTQTGQGGMNTEAFF
TRBJ2-4 TRBV2 NA 11 NA TGTGCCAGCAACGTCAAAAACATTCAGTACTTC CASNVKNIQYF
TRBJ2-1 TRBV5-1 TRBD2 13 NA TGCGCCAGCAGCCGACTAGCGGACAATGAGCAGTTCTTC CASSRLADNEQFF
TRBJ1-1 TRBV7-8 NA 14 NA TGTGCCAGCAGCCAGGGGAGGGGTATCACTGAAGCTTTCTTT CASSQGRGITEAFF
TRBJ2-7 TRBV15 TRBD1 16 NA TGTGCCACCAGCAGAGGAGGACAGGCCCTATCCTACGAGCAGTACTTC CATSRGGQALSYEQYF
TRBJ2-1 TRBV14 NA 19 NA TGTGCCAGCAGCCAATGGGAAGGTCAGCTTGGAGGCTCCTACAATGAGCAGTTCTTC CASSQWEGQLGGSYNEQFF
TRBJ2-7 TRBV5-1 TRBD1 14 NA TGCGCCAGCAGCCCCGGGACAGGGTTCGACGAGCAGTACTTC CASSPGTGFDEQYF
TRBJ1-4 TRBV6-6 NA 16 NA TGTGCCAGCAGTTACCCTATTGGGCAGGGGAATGAAAAACTGTTTTTT CASSYPIGQGNEKLFF
TRBJ2-2 TRBV9 NA 13 NA TGTGCCAGCAGCCCAACGAACACCGGGGAGCTGTTTTTT CASSPTNTGELFF
TRBJ1-1 TRBV6-6 NA 15 NA TGTGCCAGCAGTTACTTTAACAGAAAGGACACTGAAGCTTTCTTT CASSYFNRKDTEAFF
TRBJ2-7 TRBV21-1 NA 15 NA TGTGCCAGCAATATGTCAGGGGGCGATTCCTACGAGCAGTACTTC CASNMSGGDSYEQYF
TRBJ2-1 TRBV6-5 TRBD2 15 once TGTGCCAGCAGCCCGACTAGCGGGTTCTACAATGAGCAGTTCTTC CASSPTSGFYNEQFF
TRBJ2-5 TRBV27 NA 14 NA TGTGCCAGCAGTTTCCAGGACAGAATCGAGACCCAGTACTTC CASSFQDRIETQYF
TRBJ1-2 TRBV27 NA 17 NA TGTGCCAGCAGTCCAATAGACCAGGGATATGCTAACTATGGCTACACCTTC CASSPIDQGYANYGYTF
TRBJ1-2 TRBV4-3 NA 15 NA TGCGCCAGCAGCCAAGGACCTGCAGCTAACTATGGCTACACCTTC CASSQGPAANYGYTF
TRBJ1-1 TRBV28 TRBD1 15 NA TGTGCCAGCAGTTTCCTGGACAGGGGGAACACTGAAGCTTTCTTT CASSFLDRGNTEAFF
TRBJ2-1 TRBV7-2 NA 18 NA TGTGCCAGCAGCTTAATCACTTATGCGGAAAGCTCCTACAATGAGCAGTTCTTC CASSLITYAESSYNEQFF
TRBJ2-3 TRBV4-3 NA 14 NA TGCGCCAGCAGCCGATACCGTAGGACAGATACGCAGTATTTT CASSRYRRTDTQYF
TRBJ1-3 TRBV30 NA 15 once TGTGCCTGGAGTGTACGCAGGGGAACTGGAAACACCATATATTTT CAWSVRRGTGNTIYF
TRBJ1-2 TRBV28 NA 12 NA TGTGCCAGCAGTTTATTCGGGGGTGGCTACACCTTC CASSLFGGGYTF
TRBJ1-5 TRBV6-6 NA 15 NA TGTGCCAGCAGTTACCCCCTTTTTAGCAATCAGCCCCAGCATTTT CASSYPLFSNQPQHF
TRBJ2-1 TRBV15 NA 15 NA TGTGCCACCAGCAGAGGACGGGACTCCTACAATGAGCAGTTCTTC CATSRGRDSYNEQFF
TRBJ2-2 TRBV19 TRBD1 15 NA TGTGCCAGTAGTATAGGACAGGGGCTGGCCGGGGAGCTGTTTTTT CASSIGQGLAGELFF
TRBJ2-1 TRBV7-8 TRBD2 21 NA TGTGCCAGCAGCCCTCTCAGTCCGGGACAGGAGACTAGCGGGAGGGCTTTTGAGCAGTTCTTC CASSPLSPGQETSGRAFEQFF
TRBJ1-5 TRBV11-2 NA 14 NA TGTGCCAGCAGCCTTGACAGGTTCAATCAGCCCCAGCATTTT CASSLDRFNQPQHF
TRBJ2-1 TRBV5-4 NA 17 NA TGTGCCAGCAGCTTGGCTCTAATTACAAAAAGTGTCCATGAGCAGTTCTTC CASSLALITKSVHEQFF